The present entry profiles one TCR beta chain with its context. Germline CDR1 and CDR2: GTSNPN and SVGIG (reference sequence). V lost 2 bases and J lost 3, with 16 bases in between. The CDR3 extends over 15 amino acids. Clones were read by immunoSEQ multiplex PCR, and TCRdb kept only the in-frame ones, dropping some. The sample shows around 62,000 clones, 90% of them seen only once. The entry originates in a study of T cell changes during pregnancy in multiple sclerosis. The material was peripheral blood, obtained in the third trimester of pregnancy. This rearrangement joins TRBV30 to TRBJ1-1; a possible D gene is TRBD1 (6 bases). The clonotype was recovered from a female donor with multiple sclerosis, enrolled in a pregnancy study. The CDR3 here is CAWSPPRGRDTEAFF. The CDR3 DNA reads as TGTGCCTGGAGTCCTCCAAGGGGGAGGGACACTGAAGCTTTCTTT.